One sample yielded the 24 T cell receptor beta chains listed below, sequenced in a study of cytomegalovirus exposure and HLA in healthy donors. Primers for the PCR totalled 60 Vbeta and 13 Jbeta. Repertoires were generated with immunoSEQ multiplex PCR, while TCRdb's copy carries only in-frame clones and drops some. The top ten hold 2% to 2.5% of the sample, which has 150,000 to 200,000 clones, around 78% seen once. The sequenced material came from PBMCs. The origin of the receptors is a woman in her 30s in good health and CMV-seropositive.

The rearrangement joins TRBV25-1 to TRBJ2-3; 8 nucleotides line up with TRBD1. Losses at the gene ends were 2 bases for V and 4 bases for J; bases not matched to a gene: 11. Germline V gene lookup returns CDR1 MGHDK and CDR2 SYGVNS. The CDR3 runs 17 residues. The CDR3: CASSERPGGSAADTQYF. In DNA, the CDR3 is TGTGCCAGCAGTGAACGGCCAGGGGGCTCAGCCGCAGATACGCAGTATTTT.

This clone has a single count. The chain recombines TRBV2 with TRBJ1-2; TRBD1 aligns across 7 bases. Germline loops: CDR1 SNHLY, CDR2 FYNNEI. After removal of 6 bases from V and 0 bases from J, the junction contained 1 base not matched to a gene. The CDR3 covers 13 residues. CDR3 sequence: CASRGTANYGYTF. For the CDR3, the DNA is TGTGCCAGCAGGGGGACAGCTAACTATGGCTACACCTTC. The whole variable domain, filled in from reference TRBV2 and TRBJ1-2, reads EPEVTQTPSHQVTQMGQEVILRCVPISNHLYFYWYRQILGQKVEFLVSFYNNEISEKSEIFDDQFSVERPDGSNFTLKIRSTKLEDSAMYFCASRGTANYGYTFGSGTRLTVV.

The chain employs TRBV7-9 and TRBJ2-7, with TRBD2 matching over 10 bases. Trimming removed 11 bases from V and 1 base from J; junction bases left unmatched: 5. The germline gives CDR1 SEHNR, CDR2 FQNEAQ (reference sequence). The CDR3 covers 13 residues. This chain's CDR3 is CAGTLAGSYEQYF. The CDR3 DNA follows: TGTGCCGGCACACTAGCGGGGTCCTACGAGCAGTACTTC. Full variable domain (outside the CDR3, taken from reference TRBV7-9 and TRBJ2-7): DTGVSQNPRHKITKRGQNVTFRCDPISEHNRLYWYRQTLGQGPEFLTYFQNEAQLEKSRLLSDRFSAERPKGSFSTLEIQRTEQGDSAMYLCAGTLAGSYEQYFGPGTRLTVT.

This chain connects TRBV7-9 to TRBJ2-1, with D unclear. The germline CDR1 and CDR2 sequences are SEHNR and FQNEAQ (reference sequence). V shed 3 bases and J shed 3 bases, with 3 bases lying between them. CDR3 size: 12 residues. The CDR3 spells CASSFHYNEQFF. CDR3 in DNA: TGTGCCAGCAGCTTCCACTACAATGAGCAGTTCTTC.

The V gene is TRBV6-5, the J gene TRBJ1-1; D is undetermined. The V end lost 6 bases, the J end lost 0 bases, and 8 bases lay between the germline ends. This CDR3 contains 13 residues. Germline CDR1 and CDR2: MNHEY and SVGAGI. This chain's CDR3 is CASSLGVNTEAFF. CDR3 DNA: TGTGCCAGCAGCTTAGGAGTGAACACTGAAGCTTTCTTT.

Only a few counts were recorded for this clone. This chain connects TRBV6-5 to TRBJ2-3, with 7 bases fitting TRBD1. With V trimmed by 4 bases and J by 1 base, 5 bases remained unmatched. Germline values: CDR1 MNHEY, CDR2 SVGAGI. The CDR3 extends over 15 amino acids. CDR3: CASSLLRGRTDTQYF. The CDR3 DNA reads as TGTGCCAGCAGTTTACTGAGGGGGCGCACAGATACGCAGTATTTT.

For the CDR3, the DNA is TGTTCTAACCCGGGAGGTGAAGAGACCCAGTACTTC. It encodes CSNPGGEETQYF. V gene TRBV27 combines with J gene TRBJ2-5, with TRBD2 identical over 7 bases. CDR3 length equals 12 residues. Germline values: CDR1 MNHEY, CDR2 SMNVEV (reference sequence).

V and J are TRBV7-8 and TRBJ2-1; 8 nucleotides align to TRBD2. This CDR3 contains 14 residues. The junction had 2 bases not matched to a gene; V was cut back by 4 bases and J by 3 bases. The germline CDR1 and CDR2 sequences are SGHVS and FQNEAQ. The CDR3 sequence is CASSSTSGYNEQFF. Written as DNA, the CDR3 is TGTGCCAGCAGCTCCACTAGCGGCTACAATGAGCAGTTCTTC.

The rearrangement joins TRBV28 to TRBJ1-1, with TRBD1 identical over 11 bases. The germline V gene encodes CDR1 MDHEN and CDR2 SYDVKM. The CDR3 length is 21 residues. J was trimmed by 1 base and V by 2 bases; bases with no gene match: 18. CDR3 region: CASSLIWTGGAEWVPNTEAFF. The CDR3 DNA reads TGTGCCAGCAGTTTAATTTGGACAGGGGGCGCAGAATGGGTGCCGAACACTGAAGCTTTCTTT. Based on the CDR3 plus reference TRBV28 and TRBJ1-1, the full variable domain is DVKVTQSSRYLVKRTGEKVFLECVQDMDHENMFWYRQDPGLGLRLIYFSYDVKMKEKGDIPEGYSVSREKKERFSLILESASTNQTSMYLCASSLIWTGGAEWVPNTEAFFGQGTRLTVV.

This clone appeared a few times. The chain is built from TRBV11-3 and TRBJ1-1; 7 bases are a match to TRBD1. With V trimmed by 0 bases and J by 3 bases, 1 base remained unmatched. The CDR3 spans 14 residues. In germline, CDR1 is SGHNT, CDR2 YENEEA. The CDR3 DNA reads TGTGCCAGCAGCTTAGAAGGGGGCGACACTGAAGCTTTCTTT. Translation: CASSLEGGDTEAFF.

Remarks on this clone: One junction end does not reproduce the germline sequence, and a read error may be involved. The chain carries TRBV6-6 and TRBJ1-2; the D gene is possibly TRBD1 (5 bases). CDR1 is MNHNY, CDR2 SVGAGI, per germline (reference sequence). CDR3 length: 13 residues. In nucleotides, the CDR3 is TGTGCCAGCAGTTACGGGTCAGAGACAGACCTCTCCTTC. Protein: CASSYGSETDLSF.

This rearrangement joins TRBV7-2 to TRBJ1-5; TRBD1 might be the D (5 bases). Germline CDR1 reads SGHTA; CDR2 reads FQGNSA. V was pared by 7 bases and J by 3 bases, with 10 bases between. This CDR3 is 13 amino acids long. The chain's CDR3 is CASTGHPNQPQHF. CDR3 nucleotide sequence: TGTGCCAGCACAGGACACCCCAATCAGCCCCAGCATTTT.

The J gene is TRBJ2-1, the V gene TRBV15; 12 bases agree with TRBD2. V lost 8 bases, J lost 4 bases, and 6 bases stayed unmatched. The CDR3 is 15 amino acids. CDR1 is LNHNV and CDR2 is YYDKDF in the germline V gene (reference sequence). The CDR3 nucleotides read TGTGCCACCGTAACTAGCGGGGGGCTTTACAATGAGCAGTTCTTC. It translates to CATVTSGGLYNEQFF.

The rearrangement uses TRBV5-1 and TRBJ2-5; 10 nucleotides match TRBD2. This CDR3 is built from 15 residues. Losses at the gene ends were 2 bases for V and 5 bases for J; bases not matched to a gene: 6. Germline V CDR1 and CDR2: SGHRS, YFSETQ. The CDR3 bases are TGCGCCAGCAGCTTACTAGCGGGGTCGTCGGAGACCCAGTACTTC. It is translated as CASSLLAGSSETQYF.

The V and J genes are TRBV5-4 and TRBJ1-1; 7 bases map to TRBD1. With V trimmed by 4 bases and J by 0 bases, 6 bases remained unmatched. The CDR3 has 15 residues. Germline CDR1 reads SGHNT; CDR2 reads YYREEE (reference sequence). CDR3 nucleotide sequence: TGTGCCAGCAGCGCTGGGGACAGAATGAACACTGAAGCTTTCTTT. This encodes CASSAGDRMNTEAFF.

The rearrangement links TRBV7-9 to TRBJ1-1, with 8 bases lining up with TRBD1. The CDR3 is 14 residues long. In germline, CDR1 is SEHNR, CDR2 FQNEAQ (reference sequence). The trim removed 5 bases at V and 7 bases at J, leaving 9 bases unmatched. The DNA of the CDR3 is TGTGCCAGCAGCCGGAGCCGGGACAGGCATGAAGCTTTCTTT. Translated, it gives CASSRSRDRHEAFF.

This clone is a singleton in its sample. The chain couples TRBV19 to TRBJ2-2; D is ambiguous. Germline V gene lookup returns CDR1 LNHDA and CDR2 SQIVND (reference sequence). Between the trimmed V and J ends, which lost 10 bases and 3 bases, there was a span of 21 bases. This CDR3 is 16 amino acids long. CDR3 sequence (DNA): TGTGCCACTAACGGGTCGCCGGCCTTGGACACCGGGGAGCTGTTTTTT. As protein: CATNGSPALDTGELFF.

This chain uses TRBV29-1 with TRBJ1-1; D remains ambiguous. Germline values: CDR1 SQVTM, CDR2 ANQGSEA. CDR3 length: 12 amino acids. V lost 5 bases, J lost 4 bases, and 11 bases lay in between. The CDR3 DNA reads as TGCAGCGTTCAAGGATCGAGCACTGAAGCTTTCTTT. Amino acid sequence: CSVQGSSTEAFF.

The chain joins TRBV11-3 to TRBJ2-1; TRBD1 aligns across 7 bases. Germline-derived CDR1 and CDR2 are SGHNT and YENEEA. The V segment lost 5 bases and the J segment 4 bases; nucleotides outside the gene matches: 5. This CDR3 spans 14 amino acids. The CDR3 protein is CASSLTGTYNEQFF. As DNA, the CDR3 is TGTGCCAGCAGCCTGACAGGGACATACAATGAGCAGTTCTTC. Drawing the rest from reference TRBV11-3 and TRBJ2-1, the complete variable domain is EAGVVQSPRYKIIEKKQPVAFWCNPISGHNTLYWYLQNLGQGPELLIRYENEEAVDDSQLPKDRFSAERLKGVDSTLKIQPAELGDSAVYLCASSLTGTYNEQFFGPGTRLTVL.

The V and J genes are TRBV7-2 and TRBJ2-7; 9 bases line up with TRBD1. V shed 4 bases and J 2 bases; nucleotides not matched to a gene: 3. The germline V gene has CDR1 SGHTA and CDR2 FQGNSA. This CDR3 is 14 amino acids long. In DNA form, the CDR3 reads TGTGCCAGCAGCTCTCGACAGGGGGCCTACGAGCAGTACTTC. It specifies CASSSRQGAYEQYF. The full variable domain, completed using reference TRBV7-2 and TRBJ2-7, is GAGVSQSPSNKVTEKGKDVELRCDPISGHTALYWYRQSLGQGLEFLIYFQGNSAPDKSGLPSDRFSAERTGGSVSTLTIQRTQQEDSAVYLCASSSRQGAYEQYFGPGTRLTVT.

The chain links TRBV7-8 to TRBJ1-1, with D perhaps matching TRBD1 (5 bases). From germline, CDR1 is SGHVS and CDR2 FQNEAQ. Trimming pared 4 bases from V and 0 bases from J, leaving 6 bases between. This CDR3 is built from 13 residues. The CDR3 sequence is CASSSTVNTEAFF. The DNA of the CDR3 is TGTGCCAGCAGCTCGACAGTGAACACTGAAGCTTTCTTT. Full variable domain (outside the CDR3, taken from reference TRBV7-8 and TRBJ1-1): GAGVSQSPRYKVAKRGQDVALRCDPISGHVSLFWYQQALGQGPEFLTYFQNEAQLDKSGLPSDRFFAERPEGSVSTLKIQRTQQEDSAVYLCASSSTVNTEAFFGQGTRLTVV.

The chain employs TRBV28 and TRBJ2-1, with D possibly TRBD2 on 5 matching bases. This CDR3 contains 12 residues. V shed 4 bases and J shed 8 bases, with 9 bases lying between them. Germline loops: CDR1 MDHEN, CDR2 SYDVKM. The CDR3 bases are TGTGCCAGCAGTTCCCGAGGGTATGAGCAGTTCTTC. The encoded protein is CASSSRGYEQFF.

The V and J genes are TRBV4-3 and TRBJ2-7; 7 bases map to TRBD1. Losses at the gene ends were 3 bases for V and 5 bases for J; bases not matched to a gene: 13. Germline-derived CDR1 and CDR2 are LGHNA and YSLEER. This CDR3 contains 16 residues. Here the CDR3 DNA reads TGCGCCAGCAGCCAGAACAACCGTGACAGGGTCCACGAGCAGTACTTC. Translating gives CASSQNNRDRVHEQYF.

The chain couples TRBV9 to TRBJ2-5, with D possibly being TRBD1 (7 bases). Trimming removed 3 bases from V and 5 bases from J, with 17 bases in between. Germline CDR1 reads SGDLS; CDR2 reads YYNGEE. The CDR3 length is 15 residues. The CDR3 reads CASSAGGLGSETQYF. The CDR3 coding sequence is TGTGCCAGCAGCGCAGGGGGGTTGGGGTCTGAGACCCAGTACTTC. The entire variable domain, with the rest obtained from reference TRBV9 and TRBJ2-5, is as follows: DSGVTQTPKHLITATGQRVTLRCSPRSGDLSVYWYQQSLDQGLQFLIQYYNGEERAKGNILERFSAQQFPDLHSELNLSSLELGDSALYFCASSAGGLGSETQYFGPGTRLLVL.